These 14 T cell receptor beta chains came from one sample sequenced in a study of tumor and adjacent non-tumor tissue in lung cancer. RNA was extracted from bulk tissue without any cell sorting. TCRbeta libraries were built with three rounds of nested PCR, modified from ARM-PCR. TCRdb itself ran the multiplex PCR reads through MiXCR, one entry per CDR3 protein. The repertoire holds 60,000 to 85,000 distinct CDR3 sequences, with 60% to 80% as singletons. The sequenced sample was lung tumor tissue. The receptors shown here come from a woman in her forties or fifties with non-small cell lung cancer.

The chain combines TRBV13 with TRBJ2-1; the match to TRBD2 covers 8 bases. The CDR3 consists of 19 residues. Germline trimming cut 8 bases from V and 0 bases from J; bases unmatched to any gene: 18. Per the germline V gene, CDR1 is PRHDT and CDR2 is FYEKMQ (reference sequence). In DNA form, the CDR3 reads TGTGCCAGCTGCCAACAGGCTAGCGGGCGTCTTAGCTCCTACAATGAGCAGTTCTTC. Translated: CASCQQASGRLSSYNEQFF.

There are a few counts of this clonotype. A read error may be the cause here, since a much bigger clone is one base away. V gene TRBV20-1 combines with J gene TRBJ2-5; TRBD2 might be the D (6 bases). CDR1 is DFQATT and CDR2 is SNEGSKA in the germline V gene (reference sequence). The V and J ends lost 5 bases and 7 bases respectively, with 14 bases between them. The CDR3 runs to 12 residues. This CDR3 reads CSAREWGGTQYF. CDR3 nucleotides: TGCAGTGCTCGGGAGTGGGGTGGGACCCAGTACTTC.

The chain joins TRBV6-4 to TRBJ1-2; D is ambiguous. The length of the CDR3 is 15 residues. V was clipped by 7 bases and J by 1 base, with 16 bases between them. Germline V lookup: CDR1 MRHNA, CDR2 SNTAGT. The CDR3 sequence: CASTPWYPVNYGYTF. The CDR3 DNA reads TGTGCCAGCACCCCATGGTACCCGGTTAACTATGGCTACACCTTC.

This clonotype was picked up many times. The chain uses TRBV6-5 and TRBJ2-3; 8 bases are shared with TRBD1. The CDR3 spans 15 residues. Germline CDR1 is MNHEY and CDR2 is SVGAGI. V was clipped by 6 bases and J by 4 bases; unmatched bases: 9. CDR3 loop: CASSVSRGRADTQYF. The CDR3 DNA is TGTGCCAGCAGCGTCTCCAGGGGGCGCGCAGATACGCAGTATTTT.

Comment on this clonotype: At one end the junction does not follow the germline gene, possibly because of a read error. This sequence joins TRBV29-1 and TRBJ2-7; D uncertain. This CDR3 has 12 residues. Per germline, CDR1 SQVTM and CDR2 ANQGSEA. The CDR3 bases are TGCAGCGTTGATTCCAGCCCGGGCGAGCAATACTTC. Its translation: CSVDSSPGEQYF.

V is TRBV6-5 and J is TRBJ2-3, with TRBD1 identical over 8 bases. V trimming: 5 bases; J trimming: 3 bases; junction bases outside the gene matches: 13. The germline V gene has CDR1 MNHEY and CDR2 SVGAGI. The length of the CDR3 is 17 residues. This chain's CDR3 is CASSKRNRGRKTDTQYF. The CDR3 bases are TGTGCCAGCAGTAAGAGGAACAGGGGGAGGAAGACAGATACGCAGTATTTT.

This clonotype was seen ten or more times. The chain is built from TRBV28 and TRBJ2-7; D call uncertain. Germline CDR1 and CDR2: MDHEN and SYDVKM. The CDR3 sequence is 17 residues long. V lost 2 bases, J lost 2 bases, and 19 bases lay in between. This CDR3 is CASSLGRFYGEAYEQYF. DNA of the CDR3: TGTGCCAGCAGTTTAGGCCGATTTTACGGCGAGGCCTACGAGCAGTACTTC. Filled out from reference TRBV28 and TRBJ2-7, the complete variable domain reads DVKVTQSSRYLVKRTGEKVFLECVQDMDHENMFWYRQDPGLGLRLIYFSYDVKMKEKGDIPEGYSVSREKKERFSLILESASTNQTSMYLCASSLGRFYGEAYEQYFGPGTRLTVT.

As regards this clonotype: The junction differs from germline at one of its ends, possibly a read error. V usage is TRBV12-3 or TRBV12-4 and J usage is TRBJ1-5, with 8 nucleotides matching TRBD1. The length of the CDR3 is 17 residues. CDR3 sequence (DNA): TGTGCCAGCAGTCTTTGGGGTGGACAGGGTGACGATCAGCCCCAGCAATTT. Translated, it gives CASSLWGGQGDDQPQQF.

This clonotype was counted many times. The chain recombines TRBV5-1 with TRBJ1-5; the D gene is possibly TRBD1 (5 bases). V was trimmed by 5 bases and J by 1 base, leaving 10 bases between them. Germline V lookup: CDR1 SGHRS, CDR2 YFSETQ. This CDR3 has 14 amino acids. The CDR3 loop reads CASRGDGSNQPQHF. In DNA, the CDR3 is TGCGCCAGCAGAGGGGATGGAAGCAATCAGCCCCAGCATTTT. The entire variable domain, with the rest obtained from reference TRBV5-1 and TRBJ1-5, is as follows: KAGVTQTPRYLIKTRGQQVTLSCSPISGHRSVSWYQQTPGQGLQFLFEYFSETQRNKGNFPGRFSGRQFSNSRSEMNVSTLELGDSALYLCASRGDGSNQPQHFGDGTRLSIL.

This clonotype has just one count. CDR3 residues: CASSYDRDRSYEQYF. For the CDR3, the DNA is TGTGCCAGCAGTTACGATCGGGATCGATCATACGAGCAGTACTTC. The gene calls are TRBV6-5 and TRBJ2-7; perhaps TRBD2 as D (5 bases). Germline values: CDR1 MNHEY, CDR2 SVGAGI. The CDR3 totals 15 residues. The V and J ends lost 2 bases and 4 bases respectively, with 15 bases between them.

Notes on this clonotype: The junction departs from the called germline gene at one end, perhaps through a read error. The chain combines TRBV11-2 with TRBJ2-7; D uncertain. The CDR3 spans 12 residues. Germline-derived CDR1 and CDR2 are SGHAT and FQNNGV. This CDR3 reads CATSLTSTMQYF. CDR3 nucleotides: TGTGCCACCAGCTTAACTTCTACGATGCAGTACTTC.

This clonotype was recorded many times. This rearrangement joins TRBV12-3 or TRBV12-4 to TRBJ2-7, with D perhaps being TRBD1 or TRBD2 (5 bases each). The CDR3 contains 15 residues. V was trimmed by 4 bases and J by 6 bases, leaving 19 bases between them. DNA for the CDR3: TGTGCCAGCAGTTCTTTGGGCGGGCGTCAGGGCGAGCAGTACTTC. It is translated as CASSSLGGRQGEQYF.

This clonotype is a singleton in its sample. Since the CDR3 does not end with the conserved phenylalanine or tryptophan, this likely comes from a read error. The DNA is left out, because the CDR3 cannot be placed on it with certainty; the CDR3 is given as TCRdb lists it. The V call is TRBV6-6, the J call TRBJ2-5; the table's D call TRBD1 went unverified against the DNA. Germline V gene lookup returns CDR1 MNHNY and CDR2 SVGAGI (reference sequence). The CDR3 adds up to 15 amino acids, both ends counted. CDR3 sequence: CASSPPDPAGETLYS.

As concerns this clonotype: A junction boundary mismatches the germline segment, possibly from a read error. The chain carries TRBV29-1 and TRBJ2-4; TRBD1 aligns across 10 bases. Germline CDR1 is SQVTM and CDR2 is ANQGSEA. The CDR3 sequence is 14 residues long. CDR3 loop: CSVDPGQGRNIQQF. The CDR3 DNA follows: TGCAGCGTCGATCCGGGACAGGGGAGGAACATTCAGCAATTC. Together with reference TRBV29-1 and TRBJ2-4, the CDR3 gives the full variable domain: SAVISQKPSRDICQRGTSLTIQCQVDSQVTMMFWYRQQPGQSLTLIATANQGSEATYESGFVIDKFPISRPNLTFSTLTVSNMSPEDSSIYLCSVDPGQGRNIQQFGAGTRLSVL.